The 15 T cell receptor beta chains below all came from one sample that was sequenced in a study of identical twins (dated by TCRdb to between 2015 and 2016). Library preparation was by 5' RACE. Sequencing used an Illumina HiSeq 2000. TCRdb handled the public reads itself, with Q25 trimming in fastp and clone calling in MiXCR, and kept productive beta chains. Merged by CDR3 protein, the rows form single entries marked with the most common genes and DNA. The sample data list about 240,000 distinct CDR3 sequences, and roughly 13% of these were observed just once. Clones ranked in the top ten supply 3.5% to 5% of the sample. The data were also submitted as part of a second study, on yellow fever vaccine responses in identical twins.

The sample taken for sequencing was memory (CD45RO+) T cells sorted from blood. The sample's cell subset or site, from its label and the paper: CD45RO+ enriched T cells. All receptors derive from a woman aged 18-29 years in good health.

This clonotype was seen a few times. This chain's CDR3 is CASSQEGILARYF. The DNA for the CDR3 is TGTGCCAGCAGCCAAGAAGGAATTTTGGCGCGGTACTTC. V usage is TRBV14 and J usage is TRBJ2-7; no firm D call. Trimming pared 0 bases from V and 12 bases from J, leaving 15 bases between. CDR1 is SGHDN and CDR2 is FVKESK in the germline V gene. There are 13 residues in the CDR3.

This clonotype was counted between two and nine times. This CDR3 is CASSPEFVSNQPQHF. The CDR3 coding sequence is TGTGCCAGCAGCCCCGAATTTGTAAGCAATCAGCCCCAGCATTTT. The chain is built from TRBV7-2 and TRBJ1-5, with D unresolved. CDR1 is SGHTA, CDR2 FQGNSA, per germline. Trimming removed 5 bases at V and 1 base at J, with 12 bases between. CDR3 length equals 15 residues.

The CDR3, as DNA: TGTGCCAGCAGTGAGGGGTTCGGAAATTCACCCCTCCACTTT. This sequence encodes CASSEGFGNSPLHF. This chain joins TRBV6-2 or TRBV6-3 and TRBJ1-6; D perhaps matches TRBD1 (5 bases). The CDR3 length is 14 residues. Trimming shortened V by 5 bases and J by 7 bases, and 12 bases separated the two germline ends. Looked up from germline, CDR1 is MNHEY and CDR2 is SVGEGT.

This clonotype was detected ten times or more. V gene TRBV24-1 combines with J gene TRBJ2-1; D is undetermined. The germline V gene encodes CDR1 KGHDR and CDR2 SFDVKD. Trimming shortened V by 0 bases and J by 7 bases, and 12 bases separated the two germline ends. This CDR3 spans 15 amino acids. CDR3 nucleotides: TGTGCCACCAGTGATTTGCAAATCACGAGAAATGAGCAGTTCTTC. It codes for CATSDLQITRNEQFF.

The V and J genes are TRBV4-2 and TRBJ2-2; D uncertain. V shed 0 bases and J shed 6 bases, with 17 bases lying between them. CDR3 length: 17 amino acids. Germline CDR1 is LGHNA and CDR2 is YNFKEQ. The CDR3, as DNA: TGTGCCAGCAGCCAAGAGAGCGCTTGGGCCAGCCCCGGGGAGCTGTTTTTT. Its protein is CASSQESAWASPGELFF.

This clonotype showed up many times. The CDR3 DNA reads TGTGCCAGCGGAGTAACTAGCGGGGACCAAGAGACCCAGTACTTC. Translating it yields CASGVTSGDQETQYF. The rearrangement links TRBV6-2 or TRBV6-3 to TRBJ2-5; TRBD2 aligns across 10 bases. This CDR3 has 15 amino acids. Trimming took 8 bases from V and 0 from J; bases not matched to a gene: 6. Germline CDR1 and CDR2: MNHEY and SVGEGT.

This clonotype was picked up a small number of times. The chain uses TRBV5-1 and TRBJ2-3; TRBD1 aligns across 9 bases. Germline V lookup: CDR1 SGHRS, CDR2 YFSETQ. With V trimmed by 4 bases and J by 7 bases, 7 bases remained unmatched. The CDR3 has 14 amino acids. The CDR3 reads CASSTLQGAYTQYF. In DNA, the CDR3 is TGCGCCAGCAGCACCCTACAGGGGGCATATACGCAGTATTTT.

There are a few counts of this clonotype. This chain connects TRBV6-2 or TRBV6-3 to TRBJ2-6; 14 bases agree with TRBD2. Germline-derived CDR1 and CDR2 are MNHEY and SVGEGT. V shed 5 bases, J shed 2 bases, and the junction held 8 bases outside the gene matches. The CDR3 totals 19 residues. DNA for the CDR3: TGTGCCAGCAGTCACGGTGGGACTAGCGGGAGACCTGGGGCCAACGTCCTGACTTTC. It encodes CASSHGGTSGRPGANVLTF.

The rearrangement uses TRBV28 and TRBJ2-7; 9 positions agree with TRBD1. CDR1 is MDHEN, CDR2 SYDVKM, per germline. This CDR3 is 15 amino acids long. The junction had 5 bases not matched to a gene; V was cut back by 5 bases and J by 0 bases. In DNA, the CDR3 is TGTGCCAGCAGTCAGGACAGGGGATTCTCCTACGAGCAGTACTTC. Its translation: CASSQDRGFSYEQYF.

This clonotype was seen only a few times. The gene calls are TRBV6-2 or TRBV6-3 and TRBJ2-3; 13 nucleotides match TRBD2. The V gene's germline CDR1 is MNHEY and CDR2 SVGEGT. This CDR3 is built from 20 residues. V dropped 5 bases and J dropped 4; count of bases not matched to a gene: 18. The DNA of the CDR3 is TGTGCCAGCAGTCCCCGGACTAGCGGGAGACCTACGAGGGGGGCAGATACGCAGTATTTT. Protein product: CASSPRTSGRPTRGADTQYF.

In its sample, this clonotype was seen a few times. This chain links TRBV7-2 with TRBJ2-7, with D unresolved. In germline, CDR1 is SGHTA, CDR2 FQGNSA. The CDR3 consists of 13 residues. Trimming left V 1 base short and J 2 bases short, with 6 bases between. This CDR3 is CASSLEVTYEQYF. In DNA, the CDR3 is TGTGCCAGCAGCTTAGAAGTAACCTACGAGCAGTACTTC.

The chain is built from TRBV29-1 and TRBJ2-2; D uncertain. The CDR3 is 13 amino acids. The germline V and J ends were trimmed by 7 bases and 1 base, with 10 bases remaining between them. Germline values: CDR1 SQVTM, CDR2 ANQGSEA. CDR3 coding DNA: TGCAGCGCTAGGACGGTGAACACCGGGGAGCTGTTTTTT. Translation: CSARTVNTGELFF.

The sample holds many counts of this clonotype. V is TRBV5-1 and J is TRBJ2-4, with 9 bases lining up with TRBD2. CDR3 length: 16 amino acids. The germline CDR1 and CDR2 sequences are SGHRS and YFSETQ. The trim removed 0 bases at V and 0 bases at J, leaving 1 base unmatched. CDR3 sequence reads: CASSLASGVAKNIQYF. CDR3 coding DNA: TGCGCCAGCAGCTTGGCTAGCGGGGTAGCCAAAAACATTCAGTACTTC. The variable domain in full, completed from reference TRBV5-1 and TRBJ2-4, reads KAGVTQTPRYLIKTRGQQVTLSCSPISGHRSVSWYQQTPGQGLQFLFEYFSETQRNKGNFPGRFSGRQFSNSRSEMNVSTLELGDSALYLCASSLASGVAKNIQYFGAGTRLSVL.

The chain joins TRBV30 to TRBJ2-3; 8 positions match TRBD2. This CDR3 contains 13 residues. In germline, CDR1 is GTSNPN, CDR2 SVGIG (reference sequence). Trimming at V came to 6 bases and at J to 2 bases, leaving 4 bases not matched to a gene. The CDR3 DNA is TGTGCCTGCACTAGCGGTAACACAGATACGCAGTATTTT. Amino acid sequence: CACTSGNTDTQYF.

In the case of this clonotype: A much larger clone sits a single nucleotide away, making a read error possible. This chain connects TRBV12-3 or TRBV12-4 to TRBJ2-6; the D gene could be TRBD1 or TRBD2 (5 bases each). Trimming took off 8 bases at V and 0 bases at J, with 20 bases between the two ends. This CDR3 region has 18 residues. CDR3 loop: CASCRPGRTHSGANVLTF. For the CDR3, the DNA is TGTGCCAGCTGTCGACCGGGACGGACTCACTCTGGGGCCAACGTCCTGACTTTC.